Listed below are T cell receptor beta chains from one sample, sequenced in a study of neurological immune-mediated disorders. TCRdb recomputed calls from the 5' RACE reads with MiXCR, one row per CDR3 protein. The data hold 66,000 or so distinct CDR3 sequences, with 4.5% observed a single time. Material for sequencing was PBMCs. These receptors were collected from a man aged 25 to 45 with multiple sclerosis. Both conserved end residues are part of each CDR3. D genes are given only for firm matches. Only some rows state a clone size, as once, few, many or a class for expanded clones.

TRBJ2-3 | TRBV7-6 | few | TRBD2 | CASSLGGRGARTDTQYF
TRBJ2-3 | TRBV20-1 | NA | TRBD2 | CSAKRGGGTDTQYF
TRBJ2-3 | TRBV5-1 | few | NA | CASSLLGLPSTDTQYF
TRBJ2-3 | TRBV4-2 | many | NA | CASSQEEGGTDTQYF
TRBJ1-1 | TRBV5-1 | many | TRBD1 | CASSFTGTGDTEAFF
TRBJ2-1 | TRBV20-1 | many | NA | CSARARAQSSYNEQFF
TRBJ1-5 | TRBV5-1 | many | NA | CASSFGESNQPQHF
TRBJ1-2 | TRBV27 | NA | NA | CASSLKGAGSYGYTF
TRBJ2-7 | TRBV7-6 | many | TRBD2 | CASSSRLAGEQYF
TRBJ1-1 | TRBV12-3/TRBV12-4 | NA | NA | CASSSPFWNTEAFF
TRBJ1-2 | TRBV7-2 | many | NA | CASSKMGSSYGYTF
TRBJ1-2 | TRBV5-1 | many | NA | CASSVQGESNYGYTF
TRBJ1-1 | TRBV11-2 | many | TRBD1 | CASSFWVGGSKMNTEAFF
TRBJ2-3 | TRBV3-1 | NA | NA | CASSQDPIYGDTQYF
TRBJ1-6 | TRBV5-5 | many | NA | CASSFSPLESPLHF
TRBJ2-5 | TRBV20-1 | many | NA | CSARGVWPAKETQYF
TRBJ2-7 | TRBV29-1 | many | NA | CSVQGSYEQYF
TRBJ2-3 | TRBV5-5 | many | TRBD2 | CASSSPRGGTDTQYF
TRBJ1-2 | TRBV20-1 | many | TRBD1 | CSAPQGQASPNYGYTF
TRBJ1-2 | TRBV18 | many | TRBD1 | CASSPRQGMEARRGGYTF
TRBJ1-5 | TRBV27 | few | TRBD1 | CASSFVGQGGGQPQNF
TRBJ2-5 | TRBV20-1 | many | TRBD1 | CSVPTGQMETQYF
TRBJ1-1 | TRBV5-1 | many | TRBD1 | CASSLDRGTGEAFF
TRBJ1-3 | TRBV10-3 | many | TRBD1 | CAIRATTGPGNTIYF
TRBJ2-5 | TRBV7-9 | many | TRBD1 | CASSPQGVDQYF